The present entry profiles one T cell receptor beta chain with its context. Produced via immunoSEQ multiplex PCR; TCRdb's table is partial and in-frame only. The sample has some 48,000 clones; around nine tenths are singletons. This sample is drawn from a study of blood T cell repertoires in COVID-19. Study at large: Both acute and convalescent COVID-19 samples were obtained from the United States, Italy and Spain. PBMCs, B-cell-depleted T cells, or T cells were the source of the cDNA or gDNA that made up the material.

The germline CDR1 and CDR2 sequences are LGHNA and YSLEER. J lost 2 bases, V lost 1 base, and 2 bases had no gene match. The CDR3 extends over 15 amino acids. Material: peripheral blood. The gene calls are TRBV4-3 and TRBJ2-1, with 7 bases matching TRBD1. The sequence came from a man in his 70s with active COVID-19. CDR3 DNA: TGCGCCAGCAGCCAAGGGGACAGTGCCTACAATGAGCAGTTCTTC. Translated, it gives CASSQGDSAYNEQFF.